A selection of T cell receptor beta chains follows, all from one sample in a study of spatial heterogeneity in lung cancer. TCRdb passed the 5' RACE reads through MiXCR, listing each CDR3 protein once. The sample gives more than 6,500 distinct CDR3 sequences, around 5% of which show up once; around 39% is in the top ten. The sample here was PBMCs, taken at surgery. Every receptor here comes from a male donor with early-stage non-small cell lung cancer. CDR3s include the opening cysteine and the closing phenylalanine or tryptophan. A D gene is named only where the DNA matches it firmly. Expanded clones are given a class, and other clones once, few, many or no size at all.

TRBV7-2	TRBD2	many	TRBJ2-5	CASSFQRGGRETQYF	TGTGCCAGCAGCTTCCAGCGGGGGGGCCGAGAGACCCAGTACTTC
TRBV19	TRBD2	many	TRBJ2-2	CASRIAGGPNTGELFF	TGTGCCAGTAGGATAGCGGGAGGGCCGAACACCGGGGAGCTGTTTTTT
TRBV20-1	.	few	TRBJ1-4	CSAASVTGRGNDKLFF	TGCAGTGCCGCCTCTGTAACAGGGAGGGGGAATGACAAACTGTTTTTT
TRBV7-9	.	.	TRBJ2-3	CASSLAIRRGGTDTQYF	TGTGCCAGCAGCTTAGCGATCCGGCGGGGAGGCACAGATACGCAGTATTTT
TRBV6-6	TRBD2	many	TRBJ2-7	CASLAGGRNEQYF	TGTGCCAGCCTAGCGGGAGGGCGAAACGAGCAGTACTTC
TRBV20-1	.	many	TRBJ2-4	CSARDRVRTKNIQYF	TGCAGTGCTAGAGACAGGGTTCGGACCAAAAACATTCAGTACTTC
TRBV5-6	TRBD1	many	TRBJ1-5	CASSLAAGRGPPQHF	TGTGCCAGCAGCTTGGCAGCGGGCAGGGGGCCGCCCCAGCATTTT
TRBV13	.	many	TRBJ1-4	CASSLRQNEKLFF	TGTGCCAGCAGCCTAAGACAGAATGAAAAACTGTTTTTT
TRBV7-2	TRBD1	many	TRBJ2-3	CASSPRTGGTDTQYF	TGTGCCAGCAGCCCCCGGACAGGGGGCACAGATACGCAGTATTTT
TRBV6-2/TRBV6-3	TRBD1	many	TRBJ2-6	CASRFLTRTGAGANVLTF	TGTGCCAGCAGATTCTTGACGAGGACAGGGGCTGGGGCCAACGTCCTGACTTTC
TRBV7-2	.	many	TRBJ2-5	CASSQGPGPEKTQYF	TGTGCCAGCAGCCAAGGCCCGGGGCCTGAAAAGACCCAGTACTTC
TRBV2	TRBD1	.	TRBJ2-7	CASSVTGYEQYF	TGTGCCAGCAGTGTGACAGGGTACGAGCAGTACTTC
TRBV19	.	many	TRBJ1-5	CASTLGGSNQPQHF	TGTGCCAGTACCCTCGGAGGGAGCAATCAGCCCCAGCATTTT
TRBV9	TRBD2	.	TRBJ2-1	CASSVASGPGDEQFF	TGTGCCAGCAGCGTGGCTAGCGGGCCCGGCGATGAGCAGTTCTTC
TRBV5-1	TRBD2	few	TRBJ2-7	CASSLGRGALPYEQYF	TGCGCCAGCAGCTTGGGGCGGGGGGCGCTACCCTACGAGCAGTACTTC
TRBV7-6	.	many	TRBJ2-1	CASNSYGERGSYNEQFF	TGTGCCAGCAACTCTTATGGGGAAAGAGGCTCCTACAATGAGCAGTTCTTC
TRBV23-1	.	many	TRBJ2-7	CASSHTKLGSYEQYF	TGCGCCAGCAGTCACACGAAGCTAGGGTCCTACGAGCAGTACTTC
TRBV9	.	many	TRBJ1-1	CASSPFGTENTEAFF	TGTGCCAGCAGCCCATTCGGGACGGAGAACACTGAAGCTTTCTTT